A selection of T cell receptor beta chains follows, all from one sample in a study of tumor-infiltrating lymphocytes in primary liver carcinoma. TCRdb re-derived calls from the multiplex PCR reads in MiXCR, one entry per CDR3 protein. The sample lists a few hundred thousand distinct CDR3 sequences, around 50% occurring once. The sample consisted of peripheral blood. These receptors were collected from a woman aged 30 to 39 with primary liver carcinoma and hepatitis B virus infection. CDR3s leave out the opening cysteine and the closing phenylalanine or tryptophan.

J: TRBJ2-2
V: TRBV7-8
CDR3: ASPAPGLARGELF

J: TRBJ1-1
V: TRBV12-3/TRBV12-4
CDR3: TSSPRMENTEAF

J: TRBJ1-2
V: TRBV28
CDR3: ASIRQGMNYGYT

J: TRBJ2-7
V: TRBV6-2/TRBV6-3
CDR3: ASSPSGPVYEQY

J: TRBJ1-4
V: TRBV28
CDR3: ASSLGDPSTNEKLF

J: TRBJ2-1
V: TRBV4-2
CDR3: PSSQEGSSVKHYNEQF

J: TRBJ1-2
V: TRBV6-5
CDR3: ASRATGSYGCT

J: TRBJ2-1
V: TRBV6-4
CDR3: ASSVLAGASEQF

J: TRBJ2-5
V: TRBV29-1
CDR3: SVGKGGETQY

J: TRBJ2-1
V: TRBV11-2
CDR3: ASSLSRNEQF

J: TRBJ1-5
V: TRBV28
CDR3: ASSLYGNQPQH

J: TRBJ2-7
V: TRBV12-3/TRBV12-4
CDR3: ASSLVQGEEQY

J: TRBJ1-1
V: TRBV13
CDR3: ASSIQDRGTEAF

J: TRBJ1-1
V: TRBV11-3
CDR3: ASSLDLETEAF

J: TRBJ1-2
V: TRBV12-3/TRBV12-4
CDR3: ASSTGLVLGYT

J: TRBJ2-3
V: TRBV13
CDR3: ASSRLDLNFPDTQY

J: TRBJ1-5
V: TRBV28
CDR3: ASSLGGMGSQPQH

J: TRBJ2-6
V: TRBV7-8
CDR3: ASSSTGRSGANVLT

J: TRBJ2-1
V: TRBV12-3/TRBV12-4
CDR3: ASKSHLLEGQF

J: TRBJ2-1
V: TRBV6-1
CDR3: ASRLLTSGRANEQF

J: TRBJ1-1
V: TRBV6-2/TRBV6-3
CDR3: ASGRGDHMNTEAF

J: TRBJ2-7
V: TRBV28
CDR3: ASTGTGTGFYEQY

J: TRBJ2-1
V: TRBV29-1
CDR3: SVEPPPPSTIEQF

J: TRBJ2-1
V: TRBV6-5
CDR3: ASSSTRGNEQF

J: TRBJ1-3
V: TRBV13
CDR3: ASSLRQYSGDTIY

J: TRBJ1-5
V: TRBV10-3
CDR3: AISEEGRWRSSNQPQH